This T cell receptor beta chain comes out of a study of spatial heterogeneity in lung cancer (dated by TCRdb to between 2018 and 2020). About the full investigation: More beta-chain than alpha-chain transcripts were consistently detected, likely reflecting higher beta-chain transcript abundance. In tumor regions, TCR transcript counts showed a strong correlation with a T cell transcriptional module score derived from matched bulk RNA-seq. In the raw uncorrected reads, each unique combination of TCR and UMI appeared on average more than ten times. The study quantitatively compared TCR alpha and beta repertoires across multiple tumor regions, matched nontumor lung and blood in non-small cell lung cancer. TCR repertoire features were related to nonsynonymous mutation counts determined by whole-exome sequencing of tumor tissue. Both alpha and beta chains were TCR-sequenced in approximately 220 tumor regions, approximately 68 matched nontumor lung samples and around 50 PBMC samples obtained at surgery. Study-wide findings and limitations: TCR-seq coverage of tumor T cells was estimated to be only approximately 7% for alpha chains and roughly 14% for beta chains. Additional single-cell paired TCR alpha and beta sequencing was considered necessary to confirm, at a functional level, the hypothesis that regional TCRs recognize regional mutations. The tumor nonsynonymous mutation count correlated with the number of expanded alpha and beta TCRs within the tumor. Counts of ubiquitous and regional expanded TCRs were found to correlate with counts of ubiquitous and regional nonsynonymous mutations, respectively.

The time point label here, explained by the study, means: sample taken at primary tumor resection. The donors were some 70 patients from the lung TRACERx cohort who had early-stage, untreated non-small cell lung cancer. TCR sequencing used whole RNA extracted from tumor and nontumor lung tissue, or from cryopreserved PBMC samples, without cell sorting. Only patients with enough RNA available from two or more tumor regions were chosen for TCR sequencing. Before selection, tumor and adjacent nontumor lung specimens were reviewed by a lung pathologist. The CDR3 starts with the cysteine, ends with the phenylalanine, and has 14 residues. Only the CDR3 DNA is retained, 42 bases long and in frame from the first base. Deletion took 4 bases off V and 2 bases off J, with a span of 12 bases between the germline ends. CDR1 and CDR2, looked up from the germline V gene, are SGHRS and YFSETQ. Libraries were made using 5' RACE. The reads were generated on a NextSeq 500. To allow correction of PCR and sequencing errors, the TCR library protocol tagged every TCR cDNA molecule with a unique molecular identifier. Concerning the study's data processing: Decombinator tools were used for TCR identification, UMI-based error correction and CDR3 extraction. TCRs above a frequency of 2 per 1,000, corresponding to the top 1% of the tumor frequency distribution, were defined as expanded. Expanded tumor TCRs were classed as regional if statistically deemed absent (corrected P<0.05) from at least one tumor region, otherwise ubiquitous. Renyi diversity was computed with the R vegan package after each repertoire had been subsampled 100 times to 5,000 TCRs. To build CDR3 similarity networks, amino acid triplet string-kernel similarity was used, and CDR3s were connected when their pairwise similarity was above 0.82. In TCRdb, the public reads were trimmed at Q25 with fastp and aligned with MiXCR, with productive beta chains retained. Entries are consolidated by CDR3 protein sequence, retaining the most common genes and DNA. The V and J calls here are based on TCRdb, not the publication. This sample comprises 8,500 to 10,000 distinct CDR3 sequences, roughly 3% of them detected only once. The ten largest account for approximately 14% of the sample.

The sample holds many counts of this clonotype. No cognate antigen has been identified for it. Base qualities were left out, and no much larger clone turns up one base away. The receptor was derived from a male donor with early-stage non-small cell lung cancer. Sequenced here: lung tumor tissue, sampled at surgery. Recombination joined TRBV5-1 with TRBJ1-1, and the D gene may be TRBD1, 6 bases matching. The nucleotide sequence reads TGCGCCAGCAGCCACGGACAGCCCAACACTGAAGCTTTCTTT. Translated, this is CASSHGQPNTEAFF. Reference TRBV5-1 and TRBJ1-1 genes cover what lies past the CDR3, so the full variable domain is KAGVTQTPRYLIKTRGQQVTLSCSPISGHRSVSWYQQTPGQGLQFLFEYFSETQRNKGNFPGRFSGRQFSNSRSEMNVSTLELGDSALYLCASSHGQPNTEAFFGQGTRLTVV.